A single T cell receptor beta chain is shown here with its context. Its antigen is undetermined. PCR involved 60 Vbeta and 13 Jbeta primers. TCRdb's copy holds only in-frame clones and misses some; the assay was immunoSEQ multiplex PCR. The sample carries over 150,000 clones, 75% recorded once. The entry originates in a study of cytomegalovirus exposure and HLA in healthy donors. On the study more broadly: Unique TCRs numbering some 93 million, obtained from HLA-typed donors, made up an early data release. Study-level points and caveats: The dataset shows that most TCR sequences were rare, while some public TCRs occurred in many donors. A previous analysis found most TCR beta V segments productive roughly 87% or roughly 30% of the time. The authors later found TCR association rates varying by HLA locus, with DRB1 most and HLA-C fewest.

The length of the CDR3 is 15 residues. V was clipped by 0 bases and J by 2 bases, with 10 bases between them. Germline V gene sequence: CDR1 ENHRY, CDR2 SYGVKD. Sequencing input: PBMCs. The rearrangement joins TRBV10-3 to TRBJ1-1; no firm D call. This TCR derives from a woman aged 50 to 65 in good health and CMV-seropositive. The chain's CDR3 is CAISESMAVNTEAFF. In nucleotides, the CDR3 is TGTGCCATCAGTGAGTCGATGGCAGTTAACACTGAAGCTTTCTTT.